The present entry profiles one TCR beta chain with its context. Its antigen is not identified. This CDR3 spans 14 amino acids. Trimming took 5 bases from V and 1 from J; bases not matched to a gene: 2. Per the germline V gene, CDR1 is SNHLY and CDR2 is FYNNEI. Produced via immunoSEQ multiplex PCR; TCRdb's table is partial and in-frame only. The table has over 100,000 clones, 85% to 95% seen once. The data originate from a study of T cell responses to AZD1222 COVID-19 vaccine. General study findings and limits: Reportedly, close to half of spike-specific TCRs are directed against unmutated variant regions. A mostly white British donor set with more females was recruited, and clonal diversity was possibly underestimated.

The source material was peripheral blood, sampled on day 0 of AZD1222 vaccination. This sequence joins TRBV2 and TRBJ1-1; 9 bases are shared with TRBD1. The TCR sequence derives from an adult in good health. CDR3 region: CASSKGQGNTEAFF. The CDR3 DNA is TGTGCCAGCAGTAAGGGACAGGGGAACACTGAAGCTTTCTTT. Looking up the rest from reference TRBV2 and TRBJ1-1 gives the full variable domain: EPEVTQTPSHQVTQMGQEVILRCVPISNHLYFYWYRQILGQKVEFLVSFYNNEISEKSEIFDDQFSVERPDGSNFTLKIRSTKLEDSAMYFCASSKGQGNTEAFFGQGTRLTVV.